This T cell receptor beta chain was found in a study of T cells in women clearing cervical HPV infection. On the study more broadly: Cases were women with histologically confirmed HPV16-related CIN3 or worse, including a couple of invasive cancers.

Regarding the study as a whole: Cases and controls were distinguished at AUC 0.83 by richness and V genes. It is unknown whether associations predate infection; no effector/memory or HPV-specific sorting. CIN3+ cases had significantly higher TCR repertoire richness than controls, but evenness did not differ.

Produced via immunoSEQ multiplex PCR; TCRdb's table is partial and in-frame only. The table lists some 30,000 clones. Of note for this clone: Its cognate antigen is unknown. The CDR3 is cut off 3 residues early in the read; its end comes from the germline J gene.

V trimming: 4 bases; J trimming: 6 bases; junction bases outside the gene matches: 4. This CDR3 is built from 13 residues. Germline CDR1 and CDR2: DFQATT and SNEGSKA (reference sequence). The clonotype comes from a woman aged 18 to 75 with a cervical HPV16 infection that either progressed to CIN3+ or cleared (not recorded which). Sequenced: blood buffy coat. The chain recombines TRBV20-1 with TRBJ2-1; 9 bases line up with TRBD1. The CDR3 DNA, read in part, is TGCAGTGCTATAGGGACAGGGTCCAATGAG. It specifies CSAIGTGSNE. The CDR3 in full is CSAIGTGSNEQFF.